The clone carrying this TCR beta chain was seen just once. Its antigen is unknown. The junction differs from germline at one of its ends, possibly a read error. The data derive from a study of tumor-infiltrating lymphocytes in primary liver carcinoma. Study overall: The five patients, who were men and women, ranged in age from 30 to 69 years. Study-level points and caveats: Compared with tumor region pairs, tumor-adjacent and tumor-blood pairs overlapped less. Blood's top-250-clone fraction was significantly lower than that of tumors (p = 0.039).

The CDR3 consists of 15 residues. The germline CDR1 and CDR2 sequences are LGHNA and YSLEER. Co-extraction of RNA and DNA was performed on about 19-30 mg of unsorted bulk tissue. Every patient in the cohort had a primary liver carcinoma. That carcinoma was treated by surgical resection. Starting from around 510 ng of total RNA, TCR beta cDNA was produced with a primer in the constant region. The TCR beta library was amplified through three nested multiplex PCR rounds in a modified ARM-PCR procedure. TRBV1-TRBV30 forward primers and a C-beta reverse primer were used in the first two PCR rounds, which each ran for approximately 9 cycles. TCRdb re-derived calls from the multiplex PCR reads in MiXCR, one entry per CDR3 protein. The repertoire holds around 19,000 distinct CDR3 sequences, with under 85% as singletons.

This chain connects TRBV4-3 to TRBJ1-2, with TRBD1 as a possible D gene (5 bases). This TCR came from a woman between 25 and 40 years old with primary liver carcinoma and hepatitis B virus infection. The material sequenced was liver tumor tissue from sampling region 4. Sample subset: tumor region T4, right-lateral pole. The CDR3 DNA sequence: TGCGCTAGCAGCCAAGATTTGGGCAGGGTGAATGGCCACACCTTC. Its translation is CASSQDLGRVNGHTF.